This TCR beta chain was documented in a study of blood T cell repertoires in COVID-19. Study-wide background: Whether acute or convalescent, the COVID-19 samples came from the United States, Italy and Spain. PBMCs, B-cell-depleted T cells, or T cells were the source of the cDNA or gDNA that made up the material.

Original processing notes: The authors estimated nucleated cell counts from reference gene primer amplification. TCRdb's table, derived via immunoSEQ multiplex PCR, lists solely in-frame clones and lacks some. The D gene and trimming were derived from the DNA, and the V and J assignments and clone size from that table. Here the sample spans fewer than 55,000 clones, 88% being singletons. This sequence originates from a man in his forties or fifties with active COVID-19. Sequenced sample: peripheral blood.

This CDR3 reads CASSYVNEQYF. For the CDR3, the DNA is TGTGCCAGCAGTTACGTAAACGAGCAGTACTTC. The chain joins TRBV6-2 or TRBV6-3 to TRBJ2-7; D uncertain. Germline values: CDR1 MNHEY, CDR2 SVGEGT. The CDR3 consists of 11 residues. The V end was cut by 2 bases, the J end by 5 bases, with 4 bases between.